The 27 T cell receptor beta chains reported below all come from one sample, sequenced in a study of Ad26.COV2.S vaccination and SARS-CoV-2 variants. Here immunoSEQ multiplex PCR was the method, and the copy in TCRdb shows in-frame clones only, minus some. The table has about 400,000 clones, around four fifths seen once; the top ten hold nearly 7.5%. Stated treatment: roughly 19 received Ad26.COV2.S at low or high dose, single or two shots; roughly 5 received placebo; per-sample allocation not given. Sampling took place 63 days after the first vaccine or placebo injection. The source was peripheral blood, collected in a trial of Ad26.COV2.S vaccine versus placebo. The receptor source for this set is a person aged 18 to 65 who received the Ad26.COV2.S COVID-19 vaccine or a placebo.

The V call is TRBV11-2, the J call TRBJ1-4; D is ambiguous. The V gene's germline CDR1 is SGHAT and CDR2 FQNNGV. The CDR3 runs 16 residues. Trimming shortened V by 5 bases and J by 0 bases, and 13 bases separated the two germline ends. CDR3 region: CASSPNGGATNEKLFF. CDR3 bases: TGTGCCAGCAGCCCCAATGGAGGTGCAACTAATGAAAAACTGTTTTTT. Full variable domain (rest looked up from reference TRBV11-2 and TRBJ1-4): EAGVAQSPRYKIIEKRQSVAFWCNPISGHATLYWYQQILGQGPKLLIQFQNNGVVDDSQLPKDRFSAERLKGVDSTLKIQPAKLEDSAVYLCASSPNGGATNEKLFFGSGTQLSVL.

The CDR3 DNA reads TGTGCCAGCAGCGTAGGGCTCCAGGGGGCCTACAATGAGCAGTTCTTC. Translation gives CASSVGLQGAYNEQFF. The rearrangement links TRBV9 to TRBJ2-1; 7 nucleotides agree with TRBD1. V trimming: 0 bases; J trimming: 2 bases; junction bases outside the gene matches: 5. CDR1 is SGDLS, CDR2 YYNGEE, per germline. The CDR3 has 16 residues. The full variable domain, in which reference TRBV9 and TRBJ2-1 provide the parts outside the CDR3, is DSGVTQTPKHLITATGQRVTLRCSPRSGDLSVYWYQQSLDQGLQFLIQYYNGEERAKGNILERFSAQQFPDLHSELNLSSLELGDSALYFCASSVGLQGAYNEQFFGPGTRLTVL.

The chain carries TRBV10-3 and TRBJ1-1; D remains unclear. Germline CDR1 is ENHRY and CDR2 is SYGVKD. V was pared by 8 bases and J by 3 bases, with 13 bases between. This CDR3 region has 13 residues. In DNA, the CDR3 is TGTGCCATCGCCCCGCGCGGCGACACTGAAGCTTTCTTT. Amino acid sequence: CAIAPRGDTEAFF.

The CDR3 DNA reads TGTGCCAGCAGCATGAGGGGGCCGTACCAAGAGACCCAGTACTTC. Its protein product is CASSMRGPYQETQYF. The J gene is TRBJ2-5, the V gene TRBV5-4; 7 bases align to TRBD1. Per the germline V gene, CDR1 is SGHNT and CDR2 is YYREEE (reference sequence). J was trimmed by 0 bases and V by 4 bases; bases with no gene match: 6. CDR3 length equals 15 residues.

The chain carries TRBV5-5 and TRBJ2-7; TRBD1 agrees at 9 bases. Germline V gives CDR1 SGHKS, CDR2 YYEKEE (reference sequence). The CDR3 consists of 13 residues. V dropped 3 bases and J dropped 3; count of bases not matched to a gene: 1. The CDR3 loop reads CASSWDRDYEQYF. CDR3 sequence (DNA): TGTGCCAGCAGCTGGGACAGGGACTACGAGCAGTACTTC. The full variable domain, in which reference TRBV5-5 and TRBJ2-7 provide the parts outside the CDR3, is DAGVTQSPTHLIKTRGQQVTLRCSPISGHKSVSWYQQVLGQGPQFIFQYYEKEERGRGNFPDRFSARQFPNYSSELNVNALLLGDSALYLCASSWDRDYEQYFGPGTRLTVT.

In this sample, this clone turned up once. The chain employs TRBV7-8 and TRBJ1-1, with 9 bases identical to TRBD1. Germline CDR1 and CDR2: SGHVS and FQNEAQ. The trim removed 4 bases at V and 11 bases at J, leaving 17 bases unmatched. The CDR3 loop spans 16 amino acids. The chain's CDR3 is CASSSRGDRAKKKAFF. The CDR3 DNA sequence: TGTGCCAGCAGCTCCAGGGGGGACAGGGCGAAGAAGAAGGCTTTCTTT. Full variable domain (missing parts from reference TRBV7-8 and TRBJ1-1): GAGVSQSPRYKVAKRGQDVALRCDPISGHVSLFWYQQALGQGPEFLTYFQNEAQLDKSGLPSDRFFAERPEGSVSTLKIQRTQQEDSAVYLCASSSRGDRAKKKAFFGQGTRLTVV.

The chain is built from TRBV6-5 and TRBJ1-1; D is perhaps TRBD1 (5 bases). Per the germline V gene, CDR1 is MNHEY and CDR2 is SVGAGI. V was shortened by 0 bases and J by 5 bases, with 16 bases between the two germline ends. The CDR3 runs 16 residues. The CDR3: CASSYSNPTWGTEAFF. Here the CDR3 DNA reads TGTGCCAGCAGTTACTCGAATCCAACCTGGGGGACTGAAGCTTTCTTT.

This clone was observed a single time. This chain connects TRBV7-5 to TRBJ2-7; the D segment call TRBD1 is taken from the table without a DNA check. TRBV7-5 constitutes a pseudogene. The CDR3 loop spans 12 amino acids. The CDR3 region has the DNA TGTGCCAGAACCAACCAGTTGTACGAGCAGTACTTC. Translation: CARTNQLYEQYF.

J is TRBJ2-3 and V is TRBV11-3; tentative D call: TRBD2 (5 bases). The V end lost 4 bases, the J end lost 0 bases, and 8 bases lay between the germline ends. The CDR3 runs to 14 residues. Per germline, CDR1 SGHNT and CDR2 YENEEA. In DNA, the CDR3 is TGTGCCAGCAGCTATGGCGGGAGCACAGATACGCAGTATTTT. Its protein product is CASSYGGSTDTQYF.

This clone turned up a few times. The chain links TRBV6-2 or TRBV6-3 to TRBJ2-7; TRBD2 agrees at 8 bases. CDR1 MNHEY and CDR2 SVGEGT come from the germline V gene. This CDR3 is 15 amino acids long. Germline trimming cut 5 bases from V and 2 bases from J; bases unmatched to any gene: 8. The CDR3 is CASSAELADPYEQYF. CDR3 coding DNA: TGTGCCAGCAGTGCCGAACTAGCGGACCCCTACGAGCAGTACTTC.

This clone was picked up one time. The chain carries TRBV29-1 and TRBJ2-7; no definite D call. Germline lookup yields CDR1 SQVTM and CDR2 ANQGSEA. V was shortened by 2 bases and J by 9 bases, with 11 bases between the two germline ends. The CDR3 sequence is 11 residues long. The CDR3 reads CSVELSVVQYF. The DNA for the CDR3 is TGCAGCGTTGAATTAAGTGTAGTGCAGTACTTC.

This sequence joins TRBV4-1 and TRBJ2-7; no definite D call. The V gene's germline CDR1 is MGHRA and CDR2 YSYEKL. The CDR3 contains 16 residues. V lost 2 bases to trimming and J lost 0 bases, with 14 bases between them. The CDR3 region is CASSQRTPPSSYEQYF. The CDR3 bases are TGCGCCAGCAGCCAAAGAACCCCCCCGAGCTCCTACGAGCAGTACTTC.

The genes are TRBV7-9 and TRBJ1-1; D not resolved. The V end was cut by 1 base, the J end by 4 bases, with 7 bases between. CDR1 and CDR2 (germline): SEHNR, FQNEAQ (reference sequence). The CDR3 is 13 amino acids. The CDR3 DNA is TGTGCCAGCAGCTTAGATGAGGGCACTGAAGCTTTCTTT. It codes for CASSLDEGTEAFF.

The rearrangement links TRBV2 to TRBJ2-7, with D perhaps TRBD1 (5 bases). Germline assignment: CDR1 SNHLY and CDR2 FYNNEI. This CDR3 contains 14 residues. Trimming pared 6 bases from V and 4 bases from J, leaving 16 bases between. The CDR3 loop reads CASSPSKGLYEQYF. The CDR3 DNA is TGTGCCAGCAGCCCGTCTAAGGGGCTGTACGAGCAGTACTTC.

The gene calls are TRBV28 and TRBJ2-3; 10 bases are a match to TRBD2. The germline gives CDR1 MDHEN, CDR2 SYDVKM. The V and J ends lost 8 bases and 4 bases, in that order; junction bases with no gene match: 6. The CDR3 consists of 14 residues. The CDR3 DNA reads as TGTGCCAGCTCAGCGGGAGGGCCCCCAGATACGCAGTATTTT. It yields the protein CASSAGGPPDTQYF.

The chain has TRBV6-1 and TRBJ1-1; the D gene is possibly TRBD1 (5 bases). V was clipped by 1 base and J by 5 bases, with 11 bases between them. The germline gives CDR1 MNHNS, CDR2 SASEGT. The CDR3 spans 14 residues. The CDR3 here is CASSEGGALTEAFF. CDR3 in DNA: TGTGCCAGCAGTGAAGGCGGGGCCTTAACTGAAGCTTTCTTT.

CDR3 DNA sequence: TGTGCCAGCAGCCTTGGACAGGGAGAGTACGAGCAGTACTTC. Its translation: CASSLGQGEYEQYF. The chain combines TRBV3-1 (or the pseudogene TRBV3-2) with TRBJ2-7, with TRBD1 matching 8 bases. CDR1 is LGHDT and CDR2 is YNNKEL in the germline V gene (reference sequence). After removal of 4 bases from V and 4 bases from J, the junction contained 6 bases not matched to a gene. The CDR3 spans 14 residues.

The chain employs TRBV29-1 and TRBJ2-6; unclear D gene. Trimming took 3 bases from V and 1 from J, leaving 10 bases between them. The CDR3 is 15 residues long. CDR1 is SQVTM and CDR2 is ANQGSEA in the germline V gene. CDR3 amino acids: CSVDGVTSGANVLTF. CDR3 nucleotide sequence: TGCAGCGTTGATGGGGTGACGTCTGGGGCCAACGTCCTGACTTTC. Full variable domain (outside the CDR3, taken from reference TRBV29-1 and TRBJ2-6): SAVISQKPSRDICQRGTSLTIQCQVDSQVTMMFWYRQQPGQSLTLIATANQGSEATYESGFVIDKFPISRPNLTFSTLTVSNMSPEDSSIYLCSVDGVTSGANVLTFGAGSRLTVL.

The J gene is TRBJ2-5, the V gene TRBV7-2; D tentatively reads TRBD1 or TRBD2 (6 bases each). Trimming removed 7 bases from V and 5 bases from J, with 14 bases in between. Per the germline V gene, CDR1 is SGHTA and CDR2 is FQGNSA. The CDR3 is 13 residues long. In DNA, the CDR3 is TGTGCCAGCACCCTGGGGGGCCGGGAGACCCAGTACTTC. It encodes CASTLGGRETQYF.

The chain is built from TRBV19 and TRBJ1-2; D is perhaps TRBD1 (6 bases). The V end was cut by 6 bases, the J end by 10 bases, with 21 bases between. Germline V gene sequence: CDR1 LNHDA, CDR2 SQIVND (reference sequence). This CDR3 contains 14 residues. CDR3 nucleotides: TGTGCCAGTAGCACCCGAGGGGGACCTACCCTCTACACCTTC. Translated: CASSTRGGPTLYTF.

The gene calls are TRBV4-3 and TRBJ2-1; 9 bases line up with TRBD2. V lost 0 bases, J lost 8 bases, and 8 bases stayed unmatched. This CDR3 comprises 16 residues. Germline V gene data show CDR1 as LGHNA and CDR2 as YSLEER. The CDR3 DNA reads TGCGCCAGCAGCCAAGATATGGCGGGGGGGCGAGATGAGCAGTTCTTC. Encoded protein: CASSQDMAGGRDEQFF.

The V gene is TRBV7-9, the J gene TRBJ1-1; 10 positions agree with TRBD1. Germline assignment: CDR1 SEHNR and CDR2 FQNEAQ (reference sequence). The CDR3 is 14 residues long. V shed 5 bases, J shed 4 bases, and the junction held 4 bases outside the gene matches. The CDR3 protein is CASSVGQGITEAFF. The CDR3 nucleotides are TGTGCCAGCAGCGTGGGACAGGGGATCACTGAAGCTTTCTTT.

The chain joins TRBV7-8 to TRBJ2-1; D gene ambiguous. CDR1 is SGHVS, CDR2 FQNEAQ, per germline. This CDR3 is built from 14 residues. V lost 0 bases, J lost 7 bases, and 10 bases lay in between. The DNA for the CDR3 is TGTGCCAGCAGCTTAGCGATGGGTTTGAATGAGCAGTTCTTC. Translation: CASSLAMGLNEQFF.

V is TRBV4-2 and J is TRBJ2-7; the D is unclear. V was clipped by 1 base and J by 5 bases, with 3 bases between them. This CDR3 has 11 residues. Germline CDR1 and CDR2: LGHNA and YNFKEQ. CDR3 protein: CASSQVDEQYF. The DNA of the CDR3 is TGTGCCAGCAGCCAAGTGGACGAGCAGTACTTC.

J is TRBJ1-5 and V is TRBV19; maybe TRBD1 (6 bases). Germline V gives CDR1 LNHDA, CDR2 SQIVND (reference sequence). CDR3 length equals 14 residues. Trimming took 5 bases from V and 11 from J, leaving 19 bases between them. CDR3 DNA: TGTGCCAGTAGTCCTTGGGGATCAGAGGGGGCCCAGCATTTT. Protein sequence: CASSPWGSEGAQHF.

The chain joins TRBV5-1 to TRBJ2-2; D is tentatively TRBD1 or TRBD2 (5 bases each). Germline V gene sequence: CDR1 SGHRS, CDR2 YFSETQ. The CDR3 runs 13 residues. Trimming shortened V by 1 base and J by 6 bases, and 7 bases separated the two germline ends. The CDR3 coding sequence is TGCGCCAGCAGCTTGCTGGGGGCCGGGGAGCTGTTTTTT. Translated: CASSLLGAGELFF.

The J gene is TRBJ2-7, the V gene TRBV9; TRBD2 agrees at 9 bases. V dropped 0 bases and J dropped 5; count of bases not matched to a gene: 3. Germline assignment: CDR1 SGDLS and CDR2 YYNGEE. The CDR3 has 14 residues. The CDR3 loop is CASSVGGRAHEQYF. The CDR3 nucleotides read TGTGCCAGCAGCGTAGGCGGGAGGGCCCACGAGCAGTACTTC.